This is a list of T cell receptor beta chains from one sample in a study of blood T cell repertoires in COVID-19. Libraries were prepared by immunoSEQ multiplex PCR; TCRdb keeps only in-frame clonotypes and omits some of them. The profile covers approximately 120,000 clones, with approximately 82% appearing a single time and approximately 10% taken by the ten largest. Sequencing used peripheral blood. Source of these receptors: a man in his 60s with acute or convalescent COVID-19. Each CDR3 is given with its conserved first and last residue. The order of the fields is V gene, clone size, J gene, D gene, CDR3 DNA, CDR3 protein. D genes are given only for firm matches. Expanded clones get a size class; other rows say once, few or many, or leave the size out.

>TRBV10-3|-|TRBJ2-1|TRBD2
TGTGCCATCAGTGAGCTCGATATAGCGGGAGGGCCGAAGTACTCCTACAATGAGCAGTTCTTC
CAISELDIAGGPKYSYNEQFF
>TRBV2|few|TRBJ1-1|TRBD1
TGTGCCAGCAGTCTGACAGGGGGAGAGGGCCAAGCTTTCTTT
CASSLTGGEGQAFF
>TRBV6-5|-|TRBJ2-7|TRBD1
TGTGCCAGCAGTAGGGGAAGGGACAGCTCCTACGAGCAGTACTTC
CASSRGRDSSYEQYF
>TRBV5-4|-|TRBJ2-1|TRBD2
TGTGCCAGCAGCTTGTATACTAGCGGGAGTACAAATGAGCAGTTCTTC
CASSLYTSGSTNEQFF
>TRBV20-1|-|TRBJ1-1|-
TGCAGTGCCCACCGAAACAGGGAAGCTTTCTTT
CSAHRNREAFF
>TRBV19|-|TRBJ1-2|-
TGTGCCAGTAGTAAAGGACGTTGGGAGTATGGCTACACCTTC
CASSKGRWEYGYTF
>TRBV7-9|-|TRBJ1-2|TRBD1
TGTGCCAGCAGCTTAGACAGGGGAGGTGACTATGGCTACACCTTC
CASSLDRGGDYGYTF
>TRBV28|-|TRBJ1-5|-
TGTGCCAGCAGTTATTCGACAGTTAGCAATCAGCCCCAGCATTTT
CASSYSTVSNQPQHF
>TRBV7-2|-|TRBJ2-2|TRBD2
TGTGCCAGCAGCCCGATTTTTACGCGGGAGGGCCGTGGCACCGGGGAGCTGTTTTTT
CASSPIFTREGRGTGELFF
>TRBV7-6|-|TRBJ2-7|TRBD2
TGTGCCAGCAGCGTCAGCGGGGGCCCTACCTACGAGCAGTACTTC
CASSVSGGPTYEQYF
>TRBV6-5|once|TRBJ1-6|-
TGTGCCAGCACAACACAGGGTTCGTCCCTCCACTTT
CASTTQGSSLHF
>TRBV9|-|TRBJ2-5|-
TGTGCCAGCAGCGGCCTGACGATCCCGGGGACCCAGTACTTC
CASSGLTIPGTQYF
>TRBV10-2|once|TRBJ1-1|-
TGCGCCAGCAGGCAGGCAACTGAAGCTTTCTTT
CASRQATEAFF
>TRBV29-1|-|TRBJ2-3|-
TGCAGCCTTGGGGGGGGGCTAGGAGGCACAGATACGCAGTATTTT
CSLGGGLGGTDTQYF
>TRBV6-4|-|TRBJ2-6|-
TGTGCCAGCAGTGACTCTTTTAGCTCTGGGGCCAACGTCCTGACTTTC
CASSDSFSSGANVLTF
>TRBV28|-|TRBJ1-2|TRBD1
TGTGCCAGCAGTTACAGGGGGTGGTATGGCTACACCTTC
CASSYRGWYGYTF
>TRBV2|-|TRBJ1-5|-
TGTGCCAGCAGTGAAGATGTTCGGTTCCAGCCCCAGCATTTT
CASSEDVRFQPQHF
>TRBV2|-|TRBJ2-2|-
TGTGCCAGCAGGGGAGGACGGGAGCAGAACACCGGGGAGCTGTTTTTT
CASRGGREQNTGELFF
>TRBV2|-|TRBJ1-1|-
TGTGCCAGCAGCAGGGACACCTTGGGCACTGAAGCTTTCTTT
CASSRDTLGTEAFF
>TRBV5-1|-|TRBJ1-1|TRBD1
TGCGCCAGCACCCGGACCCAGGGGGCCACGGCTTTCTTT
CASTRTQGATAFF
>TRBV28|once|TRBJ2-7|-
TGTGCCAGCAGTTTGCCTAGCCCTAACTACGAGCAGTACTTC
CASSLPSPNYEQYF
>TRBV28|-|TRBJ2-6|TRBD1
TGTGCCAGCAGTGTTTCCGGGACAGGGGGCTCGAAGGGGGCCAACGTCCTGACTTTC
CASSVSGTGGSKGANVLTF
>TRBV7-3|-|TRBJ2-2|-
TGTGCCAGCAGCAAAACAGGACAGTACACCGGGGAGCTGTTTTTT
CASSKTGQYTGELFF
>TRBV3-1/TRBV3-2|-|TRBJ2-1|-
TGTGCCAGCAGCCAAGAGGCCGCGGGCCGTAAGTTCTTC
CASSQEAAGRKFF
>TRBV5-1|-|TRBJ1-2|TRBD1
TGCGCCAGCAGCTTTCCGCGGACAGGGGATGGCTACACCTTC
CASSFPRTGDGYTF
>TRBV28|-|TRBJ1-2|TRBD1
TGTGCCAGCCTAAAAAGGGCATCGGTGACAGGGGAAGGCTACACCTTC
CASLKRASVTGEGYTF
>TRBV18|-|TRBJ2-7|TRBD1
TGTGCCAGCTCACAAACCGGGACAGTCGTTGACGAGCAGTACTTC
CASSQTGTVVDEQYF
>TRBV18|-|TRBJ2-1|TRBD1
TGTGCCAGCTCACCCCCGCTGGACAGGGTATGGGGTGAGCAGTTCTTC
CASSPPLDRVWGEQFF
>TRBV11-3|-|TRBJ2-7|TRBD2
TGTGCCAGCAGCTCAGTGGGGGGGGACGAGCAGTACTTC
CASSSVGGDEQYF
>TRBV10-3|-|TRBJ1-2|-
TGTGCCATCAGTGAGTTCCCTACAGGGAGGGATAACTATGGCTACACCTTC
CAISEFPTGRDNYGYTF
>TRBV27|-|TRBJ2-3|-
TGTGCCAGCAGCCGACGGAGGGCCGCGGCAGATACGCAGTATTTT
CASSRRRAAADTQYF
>TRBV7-2|-|TRBJ1-2|-
TGTGCCAGCAGCCTCCCCGGCTATGGCTACACCTTC
CASSLPGYGYTF
>TRBV24-1|-|TRBJ1-2|TRBD1
TGTGCCACCAGTGATCCGGGACAGGGGGACGGGGGCTACACCTTC
CATSDPGQGDGGYTF
>TRBV18|-|TRBJ2-5|-
TGTGCCAGCTCACCACCGGGGGCGAAAATGCAAGAGACCCAGTACTTC
CASSPPGAKMQETQYF
>TRBV11-2|few|TRBJ2-1|TRBD2
TGTGCCAGCAGCTCGAGACTAGCGGGCCGAAATGAGCAGTTCTTC
CASSSRLAGRNEQFF
>TRBV5-1|-|TRBJ2-7|-
TGCGCCAGCAGCTTGCTAACCCGCCTAGCAGGCTCCTACGAGCAGTACTTC
CASSLLTRLAGSYEQYF
>TRBV6-1|-|TRBJ2-7|-
TGTGCCAGCAGTGAACAGGGTTACTCCTACGAGCAGTACTTC
CASSEQGYSYEQYF
>TRBV9|-|TRBJ2-2|-
TGTGCCAGCAGCGCCCAACTTGGGGCCGTTGACACCGGGGAGCTGTTTTTT
CASSAQLGAVDTGELFF
>TRBV28|-|TRBJ1-1|-
TGTGCCAGCGCCCGGGGGACTCACTTGGCTTTCTTT
CASARGTHLAFF
>TRBV7-9|few|TRBJ2-5|TRBD1
TGTGCCAGCAGCTTAGGGGACAGGGAATTGGAGACCCAGTACTTC
CASSLGDRELETQYF
>TRBV5-1|-|TRBJ2-5|-
TGCGCCAGCGCGGTCAGCCAGAGAAAGGAGACCCAGTACTTC
CASAVSQRKETQYF